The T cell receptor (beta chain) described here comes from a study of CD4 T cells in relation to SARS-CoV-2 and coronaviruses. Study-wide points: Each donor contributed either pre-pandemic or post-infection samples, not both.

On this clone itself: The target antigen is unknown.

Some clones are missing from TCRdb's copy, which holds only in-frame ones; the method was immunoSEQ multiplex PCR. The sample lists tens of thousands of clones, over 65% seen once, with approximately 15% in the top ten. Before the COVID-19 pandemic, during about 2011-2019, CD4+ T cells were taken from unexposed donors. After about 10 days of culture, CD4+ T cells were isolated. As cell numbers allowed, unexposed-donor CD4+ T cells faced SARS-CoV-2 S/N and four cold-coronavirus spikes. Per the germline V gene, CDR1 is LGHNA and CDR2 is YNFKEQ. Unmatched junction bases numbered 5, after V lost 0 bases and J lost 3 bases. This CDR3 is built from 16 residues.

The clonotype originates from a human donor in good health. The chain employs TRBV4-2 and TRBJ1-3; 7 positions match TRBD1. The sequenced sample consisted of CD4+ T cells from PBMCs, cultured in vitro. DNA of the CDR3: TGTGCCAGCAGCCAAGAAGAGGGGGCGCGTGGAAACACCATATATTTT. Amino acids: CASSQEEGARGNTIYF.